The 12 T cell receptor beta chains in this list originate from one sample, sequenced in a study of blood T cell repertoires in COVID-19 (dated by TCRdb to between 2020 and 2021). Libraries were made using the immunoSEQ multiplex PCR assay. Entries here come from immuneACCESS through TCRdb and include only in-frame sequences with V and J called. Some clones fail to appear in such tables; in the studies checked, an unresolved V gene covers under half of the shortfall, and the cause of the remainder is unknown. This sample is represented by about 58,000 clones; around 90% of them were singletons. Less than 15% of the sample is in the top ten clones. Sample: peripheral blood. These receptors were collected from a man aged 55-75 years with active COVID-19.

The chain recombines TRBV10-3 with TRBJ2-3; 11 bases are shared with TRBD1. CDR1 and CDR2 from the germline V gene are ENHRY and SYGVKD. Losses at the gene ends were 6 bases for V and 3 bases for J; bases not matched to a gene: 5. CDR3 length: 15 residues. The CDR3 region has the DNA TGTGCCATCAGAGAAGGGACAGGGGGAACAGATACGCAGTATTTT. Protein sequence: CAIREGTGGTDTQYF.

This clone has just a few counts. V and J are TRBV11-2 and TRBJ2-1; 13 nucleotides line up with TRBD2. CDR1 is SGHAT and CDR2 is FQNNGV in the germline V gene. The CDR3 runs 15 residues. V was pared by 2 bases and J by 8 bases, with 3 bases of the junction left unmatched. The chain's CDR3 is CASSLTSGRGDEQFF. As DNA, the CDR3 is TGTGCCAGCAGCTTAACTAGCGGGAGGGGGGATGAGCAGTTCTTC.

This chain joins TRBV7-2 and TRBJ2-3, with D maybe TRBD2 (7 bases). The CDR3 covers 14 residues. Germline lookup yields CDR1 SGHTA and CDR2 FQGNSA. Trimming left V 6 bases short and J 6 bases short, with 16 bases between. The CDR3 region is CASRHWGGVDTQYF. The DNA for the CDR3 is TGTGCCAGCAGACACTGGGGGGGCGTGGATACGCAGTATTTT.

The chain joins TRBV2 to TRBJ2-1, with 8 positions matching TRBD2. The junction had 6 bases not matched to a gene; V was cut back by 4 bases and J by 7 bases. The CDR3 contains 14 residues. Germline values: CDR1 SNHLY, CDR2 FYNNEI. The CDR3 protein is CASSAGTRRNEQFF. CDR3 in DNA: TGTGCCAGCAGTGCCGGGACTAGAAGGAATGAGCAGTTCTTC.

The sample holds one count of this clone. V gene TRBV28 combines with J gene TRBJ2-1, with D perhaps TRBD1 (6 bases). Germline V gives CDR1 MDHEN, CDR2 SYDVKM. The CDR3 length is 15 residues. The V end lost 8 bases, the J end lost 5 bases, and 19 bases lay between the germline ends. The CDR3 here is CASGPLMGAHNEQFF. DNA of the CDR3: TGTGCCAGCGGCCCACTTATGGGGGCCCACAATGAGCAGTTCTTC.

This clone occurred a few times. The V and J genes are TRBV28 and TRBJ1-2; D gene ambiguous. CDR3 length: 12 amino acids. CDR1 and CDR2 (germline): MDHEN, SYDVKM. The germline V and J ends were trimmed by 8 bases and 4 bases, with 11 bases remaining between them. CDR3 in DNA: TGTGCCAGCGACAAGCGGGGCTATGGCTACACCTTC. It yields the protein CASDKRGYGYTF.

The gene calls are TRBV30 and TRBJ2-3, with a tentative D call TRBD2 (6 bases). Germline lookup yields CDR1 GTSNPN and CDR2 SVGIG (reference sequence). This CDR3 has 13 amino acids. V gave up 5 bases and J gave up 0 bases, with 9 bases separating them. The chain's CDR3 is CAWAGKSTDTQYF. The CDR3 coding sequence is TGTGCCTGGGCGGGGAAAAGCACAGATACGCAGTATTTT.

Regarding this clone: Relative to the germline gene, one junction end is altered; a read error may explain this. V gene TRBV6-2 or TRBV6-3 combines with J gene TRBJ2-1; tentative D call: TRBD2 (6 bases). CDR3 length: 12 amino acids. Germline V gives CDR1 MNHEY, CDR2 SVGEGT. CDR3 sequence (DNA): TGTGCCAGCAGTTACTTTGGTACAGGAGGGATCTTC. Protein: CASSYFGTGGIF.

The CDR3 coding sequence is TGTGCCAGCAGTTCTTCCGGGACAGTGTACAATGAGCAGTTCTTC. This encodes CASSSSGTVYNEQFF. V is TRBV6-5 and J is TRBJ2-1; 7 bases map to TRBD1. The CDR3 is made up of 15 amino acids. The V gene's germline CDR1 is MNHEY and CDR2 SVGAGI. Germline trimming cut 4 bases from V and 4 bases from J; bases unmatched to any gene: 7.

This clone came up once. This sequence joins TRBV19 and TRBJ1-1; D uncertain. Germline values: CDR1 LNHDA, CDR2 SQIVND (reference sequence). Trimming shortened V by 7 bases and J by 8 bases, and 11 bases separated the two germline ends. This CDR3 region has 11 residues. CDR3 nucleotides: TGTGCCAGTATGAGACTGTCCGAAGCTTTCTTT. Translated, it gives CASMRLSEAFF.

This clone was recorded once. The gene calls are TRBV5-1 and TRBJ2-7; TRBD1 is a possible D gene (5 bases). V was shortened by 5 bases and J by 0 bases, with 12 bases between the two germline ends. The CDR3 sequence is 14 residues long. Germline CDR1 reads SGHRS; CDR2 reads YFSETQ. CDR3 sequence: CASSLQVSSYEQYF. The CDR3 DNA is TGCGCCAGCAGTTTACAGGTTAGCTCCTACGAGCAGTACTTC.

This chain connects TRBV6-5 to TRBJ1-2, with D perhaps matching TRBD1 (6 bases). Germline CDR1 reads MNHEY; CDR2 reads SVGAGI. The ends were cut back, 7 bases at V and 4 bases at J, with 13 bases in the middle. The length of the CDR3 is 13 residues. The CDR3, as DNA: TGTGCCAGCACCATCGGACAGCGCTATGGCTACACCTTC. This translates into CASTIGQRYGYTF.